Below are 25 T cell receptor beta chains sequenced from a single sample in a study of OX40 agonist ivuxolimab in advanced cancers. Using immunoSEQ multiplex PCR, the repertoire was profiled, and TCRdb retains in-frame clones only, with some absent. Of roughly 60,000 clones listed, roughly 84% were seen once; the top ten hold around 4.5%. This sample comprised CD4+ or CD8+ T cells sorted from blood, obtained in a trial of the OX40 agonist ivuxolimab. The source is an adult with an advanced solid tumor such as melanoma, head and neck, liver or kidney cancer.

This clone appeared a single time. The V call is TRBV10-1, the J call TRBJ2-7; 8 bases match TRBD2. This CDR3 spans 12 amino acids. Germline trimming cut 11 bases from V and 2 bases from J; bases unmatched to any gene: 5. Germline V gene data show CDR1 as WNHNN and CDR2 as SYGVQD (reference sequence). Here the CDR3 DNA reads TGCGCCGAGGGCGGGAGGACCTACGAGCAGTACTTC. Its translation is CAEGGRTYEQYF.

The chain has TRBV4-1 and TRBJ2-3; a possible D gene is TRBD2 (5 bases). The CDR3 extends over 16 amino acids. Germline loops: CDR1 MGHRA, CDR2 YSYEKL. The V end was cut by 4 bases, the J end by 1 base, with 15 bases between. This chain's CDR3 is CASSLGLDGGTDTQYF. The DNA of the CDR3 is TGCGCCAGCAGCCTTGGACTGGATGGGGGCACAGATACGCAGTATTTT.

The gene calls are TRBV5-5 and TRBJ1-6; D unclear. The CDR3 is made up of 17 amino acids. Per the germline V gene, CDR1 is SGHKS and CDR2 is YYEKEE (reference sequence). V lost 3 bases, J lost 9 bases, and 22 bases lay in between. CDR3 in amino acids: CASSSSPVSGQGSPLHF. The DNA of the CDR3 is TGTGCCAGCAGCTCCTCTCCGGTGTCAGGTCAAGGTTCACCCCTCCACTTT.

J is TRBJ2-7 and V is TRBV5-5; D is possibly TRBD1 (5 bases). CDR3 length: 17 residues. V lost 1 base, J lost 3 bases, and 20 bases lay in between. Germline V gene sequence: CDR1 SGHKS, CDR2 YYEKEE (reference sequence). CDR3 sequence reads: CASSLRPRQSTFYEQYF. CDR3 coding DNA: TGTGCCAGCAGCTTGCGTCCCAGACAGTCCACCTTCTACGAGCAGTACTTC.

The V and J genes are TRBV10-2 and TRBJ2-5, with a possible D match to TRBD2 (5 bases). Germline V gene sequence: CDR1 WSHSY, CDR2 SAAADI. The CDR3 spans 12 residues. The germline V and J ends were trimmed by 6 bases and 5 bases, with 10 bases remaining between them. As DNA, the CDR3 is TGCGCCAGCAGCGACCCGGGGGAGACCCAGTACTTC. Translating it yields CASSDPGETQYF.

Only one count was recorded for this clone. CDR3 sequence (DNA): TGTGCCAGCAGTGAAAGCGGACAGGGGTTGACAGATACGCAGTATTTT. Translation: CASSESGQGLTDTQYF. The chain joins TRBV6-1 to TRBJ2-3; 9 positions match TRBD1. This CDR3 has 16 amino acids. In germline, CDR1 is MNHNS, CDR2 SASEGT. The trim removed 2 bases at V and 3 bases at J, leaving 6 bases unmatched.

CDR3 sequence reads: CASNPGGTNEKLFF. The CDR3 DNA sequence: TGTGCCAGTAACCCGGGAGGGACTAATGAAAAACTGTTTTTT. The chain uses TRBV19 and TRBJ1-4; unclear D gene. With 7 bases removed from V and 2 bases from J, the gap between germline ends came to 11 bases. The CDR3 covers 14 residues. The germline gives CDR1 LNHDA, CDR2 SQIVND (reference sequence).

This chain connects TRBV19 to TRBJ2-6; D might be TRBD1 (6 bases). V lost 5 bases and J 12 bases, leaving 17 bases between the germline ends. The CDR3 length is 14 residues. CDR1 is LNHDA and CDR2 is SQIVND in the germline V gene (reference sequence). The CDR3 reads CASSVQGVRTVLTF. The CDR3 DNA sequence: TGTGCCAGTAGTGTACAGGGCGTACGGACCGTCCTGACTTTC.

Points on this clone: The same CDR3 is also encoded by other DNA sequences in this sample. In nucleotides, the CDR3 is TGTGCCAGCAGCTTATCGGATACGCAGTATTTT. Protein sequence: CASSLSDTQYF. The rearrangement joins TRBV7-9 to TRBJ2-3; D unresolved. From germline, CDR1 is SEHNR and CDR2 FQNEAQ (reference sequence). The CDR3 is made up of 11 amino acids. V was clipped by 2 bases and J by 6 bases, with 3 bases between them.

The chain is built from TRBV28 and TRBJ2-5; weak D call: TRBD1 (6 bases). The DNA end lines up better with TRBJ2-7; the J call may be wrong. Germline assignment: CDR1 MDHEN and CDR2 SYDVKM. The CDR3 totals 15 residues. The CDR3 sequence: CASSEPGQKVHEQYF. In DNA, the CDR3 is TGTGCCAGCAGCGAACCGGGACAAAAGGTCCACGAGCAGTACTTC.

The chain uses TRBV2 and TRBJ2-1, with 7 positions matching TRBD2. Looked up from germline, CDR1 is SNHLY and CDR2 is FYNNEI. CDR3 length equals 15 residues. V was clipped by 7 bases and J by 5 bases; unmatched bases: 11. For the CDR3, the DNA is TGTGCCAGCACCCCCCGCGGGAGAACCGACAATGAGCAGTTCTTC. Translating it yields CASTPRGRTDNEQFF.

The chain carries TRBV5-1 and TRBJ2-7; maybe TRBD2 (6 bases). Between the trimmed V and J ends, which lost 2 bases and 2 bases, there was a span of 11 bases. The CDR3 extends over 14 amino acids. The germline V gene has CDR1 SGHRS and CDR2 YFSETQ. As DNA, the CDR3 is TGCGCCAGCAGCTTAAAGCGGGCCCCCTACGAGCAGTACTTC. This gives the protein CASSLKRAPYEQYF. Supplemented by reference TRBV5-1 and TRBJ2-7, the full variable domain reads KAGVTQTPRYLIKTRGQQVTLSCSPISGHRSVSWYQQTPGQGLQFLFEYFSETQRNKGNFPGRFSGRQFSNSRSEMNVSTLELGDSALYLCASSLKRAPYEQYFGPGTRLTVT.

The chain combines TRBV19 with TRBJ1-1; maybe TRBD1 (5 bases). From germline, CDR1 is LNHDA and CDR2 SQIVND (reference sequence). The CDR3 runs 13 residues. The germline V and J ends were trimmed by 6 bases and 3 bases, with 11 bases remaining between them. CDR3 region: CASSRQMDTEAFF. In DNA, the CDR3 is TGTGCCAGTAGCCGACAGATGGACACTGAAGCTTTCTTT.

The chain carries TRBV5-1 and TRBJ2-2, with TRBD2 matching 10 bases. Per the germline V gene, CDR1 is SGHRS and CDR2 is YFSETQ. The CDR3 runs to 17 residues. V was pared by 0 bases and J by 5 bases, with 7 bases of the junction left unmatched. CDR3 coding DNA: TGCGCCAGCAGCTTGGGAGCTAGCGGGAGCCGTACCGGGGAGCTGTTTTTT. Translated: CASSLGASGSRTGELFF.

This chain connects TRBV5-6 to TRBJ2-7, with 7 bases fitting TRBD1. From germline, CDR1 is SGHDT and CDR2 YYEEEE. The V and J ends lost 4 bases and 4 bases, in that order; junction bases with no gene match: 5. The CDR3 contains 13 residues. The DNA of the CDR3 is TGTGCCAGCAGCGGGGGACAGCTATACGAGCAGTACTTC. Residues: CASSGGQLYEQYF.

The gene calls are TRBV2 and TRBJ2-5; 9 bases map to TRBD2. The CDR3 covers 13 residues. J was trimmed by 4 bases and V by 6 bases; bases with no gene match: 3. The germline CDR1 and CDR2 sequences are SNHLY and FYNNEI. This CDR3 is CASRGGRGETQYF. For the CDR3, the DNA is TGTGCCAGCAGGGGCGGGAGGGGAGAGACCCAGTACTTC.

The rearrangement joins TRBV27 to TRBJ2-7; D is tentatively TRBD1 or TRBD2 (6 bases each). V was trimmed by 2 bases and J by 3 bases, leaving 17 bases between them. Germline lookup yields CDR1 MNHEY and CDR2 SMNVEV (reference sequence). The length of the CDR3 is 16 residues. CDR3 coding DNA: TGTGCCAGCAGTTTAGTGGGGGGAATCAGGGGCTACGAGCAGTACTTC. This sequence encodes CASSLVGGIRGYEQYF.

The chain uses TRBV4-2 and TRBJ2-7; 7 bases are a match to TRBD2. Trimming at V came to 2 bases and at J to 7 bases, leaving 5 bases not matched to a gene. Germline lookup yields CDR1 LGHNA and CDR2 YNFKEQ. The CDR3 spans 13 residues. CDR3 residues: CASSQSAGDEQYF. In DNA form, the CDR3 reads TGTGCCAGCAGCCAAAGCGCGGGAGATGAGCAGTACTTC.

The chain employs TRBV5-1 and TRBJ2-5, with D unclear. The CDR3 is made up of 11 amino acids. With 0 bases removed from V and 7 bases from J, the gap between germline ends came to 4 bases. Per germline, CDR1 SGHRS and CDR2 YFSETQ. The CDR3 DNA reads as TGCGCCAGCAGCTTGGCAGGGACCCAGTACTTC. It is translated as CASSLAGTQYF.

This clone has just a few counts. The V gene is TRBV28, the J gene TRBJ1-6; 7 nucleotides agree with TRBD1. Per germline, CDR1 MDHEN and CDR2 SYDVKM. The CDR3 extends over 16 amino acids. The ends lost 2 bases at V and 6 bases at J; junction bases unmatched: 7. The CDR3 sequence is CASSLRPTGINSPLHF. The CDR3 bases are TGTGCCAGCAGTTTAAGACCGACAGGGATTAATTCACCCCTCCACTTT.

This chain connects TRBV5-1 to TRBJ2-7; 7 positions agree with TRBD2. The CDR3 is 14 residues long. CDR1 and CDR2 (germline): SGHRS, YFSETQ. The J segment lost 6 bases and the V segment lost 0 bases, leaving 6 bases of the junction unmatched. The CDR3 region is CASSLVTSLAEQYF. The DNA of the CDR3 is TGCGCCAGCAGCTTGGTGACTAGCTTAGCCGAGCAGTACTTC.

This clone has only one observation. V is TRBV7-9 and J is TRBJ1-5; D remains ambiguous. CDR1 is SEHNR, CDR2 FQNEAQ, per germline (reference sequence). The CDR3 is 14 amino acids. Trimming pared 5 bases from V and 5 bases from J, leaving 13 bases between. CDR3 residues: CASSREGRYQPQHF. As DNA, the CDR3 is TGTGCCAGCAGCAGGGAAGGGAGGTATCAGCCCCAGCATTTT.

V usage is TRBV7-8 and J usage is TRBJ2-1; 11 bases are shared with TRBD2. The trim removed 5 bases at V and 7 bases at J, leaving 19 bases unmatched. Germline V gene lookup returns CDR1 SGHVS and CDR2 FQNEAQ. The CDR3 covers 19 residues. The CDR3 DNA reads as TGTGCCAGCAGCCCCAACAGCCCCTTACTAGCGGGAGCGGTAAATGAGCAGTTCTTC. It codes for CASSPNSPLLAGAVNEQFF.

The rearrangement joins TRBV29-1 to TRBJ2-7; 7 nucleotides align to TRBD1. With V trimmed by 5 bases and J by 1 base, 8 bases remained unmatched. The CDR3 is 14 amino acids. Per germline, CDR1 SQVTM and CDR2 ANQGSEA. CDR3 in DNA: TGCAGCGTTCAACCCGGGACAGCTTCCTACGAGCAGTACTTC. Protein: CSVQPGTASYEQYF.

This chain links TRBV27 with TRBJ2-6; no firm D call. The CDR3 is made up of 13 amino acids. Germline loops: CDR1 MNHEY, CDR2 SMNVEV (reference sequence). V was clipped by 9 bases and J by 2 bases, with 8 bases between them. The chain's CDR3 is CASADAGANVLTF. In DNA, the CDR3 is TGTGCCAGTGCTGATGCTGGGGCCAACGTCCTGACTTTC.